This T cell receptor beta chain is from a study of blood T cell repertoires in COVID-19. About the research overall: Samples representing acute and convalescent COVID-19 were sourced from the United States, Italy and Spain. Nucleic acid was either cDNA or gDNA, and it came from T cells, B-cell-depleted T cells, or PBMCs.

This clone was seen only once. Source study methods: Amplification of reference gene primers was used by the study to estimate nucleated cell counts. Produced via immunoSEQ multiplex PCR; TCRdb's table is partial and in-frame only. From that table come the V and J calls and clone size; the DNA was used to work out D and trimming. The sample contains roughly 150,000 clones, 75% to 85% of which appear only once. CDR1 is SGHVS, CDR2 FQNEAQ, per germline. The length of the CDR3 is 13 residues. V lost 4 bases, J lost 5 bases, and 3 bases stayed unmatched. The sequencing input was peripheral blood. V usage is TRBV7-8 and J usage is TRBJ2-7, with TRBD1 matching over 9 bases. The receptor was derived from a man between 60 and 70 years old with acute or convalescent COVID-19. As DNA, the CDR3 is TGTGCCAGCAGCTCCCGACAGGGGGACGAGCAGTACTTC. Protein sequence: CASSSRQGDEQYF.